This is a list of T cell receptor beta chains from one sample in a study of shared clonotypes between healthy human individuals. Libraries were prepared by immunoSEQ multiplex PCR; TCRdb keeps only in-frame clonotypes and omits some of them. The sample has about 2.1 million clones; about 94% are singletons. Input material: naive CD8+ T cells from PBMCs. The receptors shown here come from a man younger than 30 in good health. Some clones in this sample may be carry-over from other donors' samples. Both conserved end residues are part of each CDR3. Each record gives: V gene, J gene, CDR3 length, clone size, D gene, CDR3 DNA, CDR3 protein. The D gene is left open where the match is weak. Clone size appears in some rows only: once, few, many, or a class for an expanded clone.

TRBV11-2	TRBJ2-7	13	NA	NA	TGTGCCAGCAGCCTAACAGGGCTGCGCGAGCAGTACTTC	CASSLTGLREQYF
TRBV6-1	TRBJ1-2	13	NA	NA	TGTGCCAGCAGTGAAGACAGGTCGACCGGCTACACCTTC	CASSEDRSTGYTF
TRBV4-2	TRBJ2-5	20	NA	TRBD2	TGTGCCAGCAGCCAAGTCAGGACTAGCGGGAGCCGGGGGCCCCAAGAGACCCAGTACTTC	CASSQVRTSGSRGPQETQYF
TRBV29-1	TRBJ2-7	12	NA	NA	TGCAGCGTTGAGGACTCGGCCTACGAGCAGTACTTC	CSVEDSAYEQYF
TRBV27	TRBJ2-7	14	NA	NA	TGTGCCAGCAGACCCGGGCACCTGCCCTACGAGCAGTACTTC	CASRPGHLPYEQYF
TRBV15	TRBJ2-2	17	NA	NA	TGTGCCACCAGCAGAGATGGCCCTCCGGCACTCACCGGGGAGCTGTTTTTT	CATSRDGPPALTGELFF
TRBV7-6	TRBJ1-1	14	NA	NA	TGTGCCAGCAGTGGGGGGCGCATGAACACTGAAGCTTTCTTT	CASSGGRMNTEAFF
TRBV9	TRBJ2-3	14	NA	NA	TGTGCCAGCAGCGTAGAGCGCAGGGCAGATACGCAGTATTTT	CASSVERRADTQYF
TRBV9	TRBJ2-1	16	NA	TRBD2	TGTGCCAGCAGCGCGGGACCGGGACTAGCGCCCAATGAGCAGTTCTTC	CASSAGPGLAPNEQFF
TRBV29-1	TRBJ2-2	14	NA	NA	TGCAGCGTTGAAGGAGGTTACGGGACCGGGGAGCTGTTTTTT	CSVEGGYGTGELFF
TRBV6-1	TRBJ1-2	12	NA	NA	TGTGCCAGCGGTAGGGATTCGGGCGGCTACACCTTC	CASGRDSGGYTF
TRBV27	TRBJ2-1	15	NA	TRBD2	TGTGCCAGCAGCCGAGGGACTAGCGGGAGAAATGAGCAGTTCTTC	CASSRGTSGRNEQFF
TRBV2	TRBJ2-1	19	NA	TRBD2	TGTGCCAGCAGTACCGGGCCCGGACTAGCGGGAGGGCACTACAATGAGCAGTTCTTC	CASSTGPGLAGGHYNEQFF
TRBV6-1	TRBJ2-6	15	NA	NA	TGTGCCAGCTGGAAAACGGGGCTCGGGGCCAACGTCCTGACTTTC	CASWKTGLGANVLTF
TRBV4-1	TRBJ1-3	15	NA	NA	TGCGCCAGCAGCCAAGATCTAGTGGGCGGAAACACCATATATTTT	CASSQDLVGGNTIYF
TRBV6-6	TRBJ2-7	14	NA	NA	TGTGCCAGCAGTTACCAGAGACCCCAGGCCGAGCAGTACTTC	CASSYQRPQAEQYF
TRBV9	TRBJ2-7	15	NA	TRBD2	TGTGCCAGCAGCGCCGGACTAGCCTACTCCTACGAGCAGTACTTC	CASSAGLAYSYEQYF
TRBV2	TRBJ2-5	17	NA	NA	TGTGCCAGCAGTGAAGCTTTGGTAGCGGATCTGCAAGAGACCCAGTACTTC	CASSEALVADLQETQYF
TRBV6-4	TRBJ2-1	14	NA	NA	TGTGCCAGCAGCCGGATTTCGGACGAGAATGAGCAGTTCTTC	CASSRISDENEQFF
TRBV9	TRBJ2-4	15	NA	TRBD1	TGTGCCAGCAGCGTAAAGGACAGGGCAGGAGACATTCAGTACTTC	CASSVKDRAGDIQYF
TRBV6-1	TRBJ2-7	15	once	TRBD1	TGTGCCAGCAGCCCACTGACAGGGGGGCCCTACGAGCAGTACTTC	CASSPLTGGPYEQYF
TRBV7-9	TRBJ2-3	13	NA	NA	TGTGCCAGCAGCTCTCGTCTCGAGGATACGCAGTATTTT	CASSSRLEDTQYF
TRBV28	TRBJ1-2	15	NA	NA	TGTGCCAGCAGTCGGGGGAGGGGAGACAACTATGGCTACACCTTC	CASSRGRGDNYGYTF
TRBV2	TRBJ1-4	13	few	TRBD1	TGTGCCAGCAGGGGACAGGGGAGCGAAAAACTGTTTTTT	CASRGQGSEKLFF
TRBV29-1	TRBJ1-1	12	NA	NA	TGCAGCGTTTCGCCGGGGAGAACTGAAGCTTTCTTT	CSVSPGRTEAFF
TRBV7-9	TRBJ1-5	13	NA	NA	TGTGCCAGCAGCTTTGTAGGGGATCAGCCCCAGCATTTT	CASSFVGDQPQHF
TRBV6-6	TRBJ2-7	15	NA	TRBD1	TGTGCCAGCAGTTACTCGGACAGGGACGCTGATGGGCAGTACTTC	CASSYSDRDADGQYF
TRBV10-3	TRBJ2-1	13	NA	TRBD1	TGTGCCATCAGTGCGTCAGGGGGCTACCAACCGTTCTTC	CAISASGGYQPFF
TRBV7-9	TRBJ2-2	19	NA	TRBD2	TGTGCCAGCAGCTTCCCGGGGGGTGGGGTCACGGTTGGCACCGGGGAGCTGTTTTTT	CASSFPGGGVTVGTGELFF
TRBV19	TRBJ1-1	19	NA	TRBD1	TGTGCCAGTAGTACCCGGGACAGGGGCGCCTATAACTTGAACACTGAAGCTTTCTTT	CASSTRDRGAYNLNTEAFF
TRBV2	TRBJ2-6	13	NA	NA	TGTGCCAGCAGTGGGGCCGGGGCCAACGTCCTGACTTTC	CASSGAGANVLTF
TRBV6-1	TRBJ1-1	12	NA	NA	TGTGCCAGCAGTGAGGGCGGAACTGAAGCTTTCTTT	CASSEGGTEAFF
TRBV5-5	TRBJ1-1	13	NA	NA	TGTGCCAGCAGCCGGGGATGGGACACTGAAGCTTTCTTT	CASSRGWDTEAFF
TRBV7-3	TRBJ2-1	15	NA	NA	TGTGCCAGCAGCCCCGGGATCGTGACCTACAATGAGCAGTTCTTC	CASSPGIVTYNEQFF
TRBV7-9	TRBJ1-2	19	NA	TRBD1	TGTGCCAGCAGCTTCGTGTCTACAGGGGGCTTCCCACCTAACTATGGCTACACCTTC	CASSFVSTGGFPPNYGYTF
TRBV2	TRBJ2-3	14	NA	TRBD1	TGTGCCAGCAGAGCGACAGGGGGCCAAGATACGCAGTATTTT	CASRATGGQDTQYF
TRBV10-3	TRBJ2-2	14	NA	NA	TGTGCCATCAAACCGGGACCCAACACCGGGGAGCTGTTTTTT	CAIKPGPNTGELFF
TRBV2	TRBJ1-1	13	NA	NA	TGTGCCAGCAGTGAGTGGGGGGACACTGAAGCTTTCTTT	CASSEWGDTEAFF
TRBV5-6	TRBJ1-5	18	NA	NA	TGTGCCAGCAGCTACAAAGGGGGAAGGGGATTGAGCAATCAGCCCCAGCATTTT	CASSYKGGRGLSNQPQHF
TRBV7-6	TRBJ2-1	16	NA	NA	TGTGCCAGCAGCTTGGAGGGGGAGGGCTTATACAATGAGCAGTTCTTC	CASSLEGEGLYNEQFF
TRBV5-1	TRBJ2-7	12	NA	TRBD1	TGCGCCAGCAGAGGGACAGGCGGCGAGCAGTACTTC	CASRGTGGEQYF
TRBV7-9	TRBJ1-2	15	NA	TRBD1	TGTGCCAGCAGCTCCCCTCCCGACAGGGGGAGCAGCTACACCTTC	CASSSPPDRGSSYTF
TRBV6-5	TRBJ2-7	11	NA	NA	TGTGGGGTCGGTTACACCTACGAGCAGTACTTC	CGVGYTYEQYF
TRBV19	TRBJ2-1	15	NA	TRBD2	TGTGCCAGTAGTTCGGGACTAGCCCCCTACAATGAGCAGTTCTTC	CASSSGLAPYNEQFF
TRBV5-4	TRBJ2-5	16	NA	TRBD2	TGTGCCAGCAGCCCGCTGGGGGAGGGCATCAGAGAGACCCAGTACTTC	CASSPLGEGIRETQYF
TRBV6-4	TRBJ2-3	14	NA	NA	TGTGCCAGCAGTTCCGGGAGTGGCACAGATACGCAGTATTTT	CASSSGSGTDTQYF
TRBV6-1	TRBJ2-7	13	NA	NA	TGTGCCAGCACACGGACGGGATCCTACGAGCAGTACTTC	CASTRTGSYEQYF
TRBV5-1	TRBJ2-7	12	once	NA	TGCGCCAGCAGCCCGGCGAAAGGCGAGCAGTACTTC	CASSPAKGEQYF
TRBV5-4	TRBJ2-5	15	NA	TRBD2	TGTGCCAGCAGCCCTAGCGGGAGGTACCAAGAGACCCAGTACTTC	CASSPSGRYQETQYF
TRBV5-1	TRBJ2-7	15	once	TRBD2	TGCGCCAGCAGCCTTGAAGCGGGAGGATTTTACGAGCAGTACTTC	CASSLEAGGFYEQYF
TRBV7-8	TRBJ1-3	18	NA	NA	TGTGCCAGCAGCTTAGCTTCGGGTCCCCGAACCGCTGGAAACACCATATATTTT	CASSLASGPRTAGNTIYF
TRBV2	TRBJ2-2	15	NA	TRBD1	TGTGCCAGCAGTGAAAACAGGGGGCGTACCGGGGAGCTGTTTTTT	CASSENRGRTGELFF
TRBV9	TRBJ2-1	17	NA	TRBD2	TGTGCCAGCAGCGCTGGGGGGGGACTAGCGGGATACAATGAGCAGTTCTTC	CASSAGGGLAGYNEQFF
TRBV27	TRBJ1-1	12	NA	NA	TGTGCCAGCACAACCTCCGGGACGGAAGCTTTCTTT	CASTTSGTEAFF
TRBV5-8	TRBJ1-5	14	NA	TRBD1	TGTGCCAGCAGCTGGGGACAGTACAATCAGCCCCAGCATTTT	CASSWGQYNQPQHF
TRBV28	TRBJ2-5	15	NA	NA	TGTGCCAGCAGTTTAGGCCTAGCCTTACAAGAGACCCAGTACTTC	CASSLGLALQETQYF
TRBV7-9	TRBJ2-7	15	NA	NA	TGTGCCAGCAGCTTAGCTCCCGGGACTGAGTACGAGCAGTACTTC	CASSLAPGTEYEQYF
TRBV7-8	TRBJ2-7	15	NA	NA	TGTGCCAGCAGCTTAGGTGGGCAGGGACTCTACGAGCAGTACTTC	CASSLGGQGLYEQYF
TRBV9	TRBJ2-2	16	once	NA	TGTGCCAGCAGCGTAGGGCCTAGCACCTGGACCGGGGAGCTGTTTTTT	CASSVGPSTWTGELFF
TRBV7-9	TRBJ1-1	16	NA	NA	TGTGCCAGCAGCCCCCCCGGGCTTCCTTTAAACACTGAAGCTTTCTTT	CASSPPGLPLNTEAFF